This T cell receptor beta chain was sequenced during a study of cytomegalovirus exposure and HLA in healthy donors. Turning to the study itself: The approximately 670 first-cohort repertoires and the 120 or so validation repertoires shared the same platform, a later analysis reported.

The V and J ends lost 4 bases and 5 bases respectively, with 4 bases between them. This CDR3 region has 11 residues. Germline CDR1 and CDR2: MGHRA and YSYEKL. In the case of this clone: Its antigen is not known.

TCRdb keeps only in-frame clones here, not all; method: immunoSEQ multiplex PCR. The data contain roughly 300,000 clones, roughly 88% of them singletons. Study results and caveats: Associated with cytomegalovirus, according to the listing, were 170 or so TCR beta chains. The tendency of first-cohort TCR clusters to co-occur in the roughly 130 validation repertoires emerged from a later analysis. Testing in vitro showed a few CMV-associated chains specific for CMV antigens.

Sequencing used PBMCs. This sequence joins TRBV4-1 and TRBJ2-3; D gene ambiguous. The source of this sequence is a woman aged 18-29 years in good health and CMV-seronegative. The CDR3 region is CASSRGDTQYF. The DNA of the CDR3 is TGCGCCAGCAGCCGAGGAGATACGCAGTATTTT.